This entry lists 12 T cell receptor beta chains sequenced from one sample in a study of control samples from healthy donors and cancer patients. The table came from immunoSEQ multiplex PCR; TCRdb's copy has only in-frame clones and leaves some out. The sample consists of roughly 45,000 clones, 86% of them appearing once. Sequenced input: PBMCs. These receptors came from a woman aged 45-60 years with lung cancer.

The V and J genes are TRBV7-2 and TRBJ2-5, with D unresolved. Germline V gene lookup returns CDR1 SGHTA and CDR2 FQGNSA. V was clipped by 2 bases and J by 1 base, with 8 bases between them. The CDR3 totals 14 residues. The CDR3 nucleotides read TGTGCCAGCAGCTTACTCAGGTCCCAAGAGACCCAGTACTTC. It specifies CASSLLRSQETQYF.

The J gene is TRBJ2-7, the V gene TRBV4-3; no reliable D call. V shed 1 base and J shed 3 bases, with 10 bases lying between them. The germline gives CDR1 LGHNA, CDR2 YSLEER. This CDR3 spans 14 amino acids. The CDR3 here is CASSQGYIGYEQYF. CDR3 coding DNA: TGCGCCAGCAGCCAAGGGTACATTGGCTACGAGCAGTACTTC.

This clone was found once. The CDR3 reads CASSIDFWETQYF. The DNA for the CDR3 is TGTGCCAGTAGTATCGACTTTTGGGAGACCCAGTACTTC. This chain uses TRBV19 with TRBJ2-5; the D is unclear. The V gene lost 3 bases and the J gene lost 5 bases, with 10 bases spanning the gap. Per the germline V gene, CDR1 is LNHDA and CDR2 is SQIVND (reference sequence). This CDR3 is built from 13 residues.

This clone was picked up a small number of times. This chain connects TRBV4-3 to TRBJ1-3; D is unclear. V was shortened by 1 base and J by 4 bases, with 5 bases between the two germline ends. Germline V CDR1 and CDR2: LGHNA, YSLEER. The CDR3 is 13 residues long. The CDR3 loop is CASSQGQGNTIYF. As DNA, the CDR3 is TGCGCCAGCAGCCAAGGTCAGGGAAACACCATATATTTT.

This chain connects TRBV5-4 to TRBJ1-1, with 7 bases fitting TRBD1. The CDR3 contains 15 residues. The V gene's germline CDR1 is SGHNT and CDR2 YYREEE (reference sequence). V was pared by 0 bases and J by 0 bases, with 2 bases of the junction left unmatched. CDR3 region: CASSLGGQLNTEAFF. In DNA, the CDR3 is TGTGCCAGCAGCTTGGGGGGACAGCTGAACACTGAAGCTTTCTTT.

The V call is TRBV5-1, the J call TRBJ1-3; 8 bases align to TRBD1. The germline gives CDR1 SGHRS, CDR2 YFSETQ. The CDR3 consists of 17 residues. Trimming at V came to 0 bases and at J to 2 bases, leaving 7 bases not matched to a gene. The CDR3 is CASSLVRQGSTGNTIYF. The CDR3 coding sequence is TGCGCCAGCAGCTTGGTGAGACAGGGGTCTACTGGAAACACCATATATTTT.

V usage is TRBV5-1 and J usage is TRBJ2-5, with D uncertain. Trimming took off 2 bases at V and 2 bases at J, with 10 bases between the two ends. The length of the CDR3 is 14 residues. Germline V CDR1 and CDR2: SGHRS, YFSETQ. CDR3 sequence: CASSFGRAQETQYF. The CDR3 DNA is TGCGCCAGCAGCTTCGGACGAGCGCAAGAGACCCAGTACTTC.

The gene calls are TRBV4-3 and TRBJ1-1, with D perhaps TRBD1 (5 bases). The CDR3 is 14 amino acids. Trimming stripped 2 bases from V and 7 bases from J, with 14 bases between. The V gene's germline CDR1 is LGHNA and CDR2 YSLEER. CDR3 nucleotide sequence: TGCGCCAGCAGCCAAACCCCAGGCGACAGTGAAGCTTTCTTT. It is translated as CASSQTPGDSEAFF.

This chain joins TRBV2 and TRBJ2-2; TRBD1 or TRBD2 may be the D gene (5 bases each). This CDR3 is built from 14 residues. The germline V gene encodes CDR1 SNHLY and CDR2 FYNNEI. Trimming left V 8 bases short and J 0 bases short, with 10 bases between. CDR3 sequence (DNA): TGTGCCAGCGGGGGACCGACGAACACCGGGGAGCTGTTTTTT. Translated: CASGGPTNTGELFF.

By sample share, this clone is medium-sized. The J gene is TRBJ2-2, the V gene TRBV19; 9 nucleotides align to TRBD1. V lost 8 bases to trimming and J lost 5 bases; unmatched junction nucleotides: 6. CDR1 is LNHDA, CDR2 SQIVND, per germline (reference sequence). CDR3 length equals 14 residues. Here the CDR3 reads CASVPGQGTGELFF. In nucleotides, the CDR3 is TGTGCCAGTGTACCGGGACAGGGAACCGGGGAGCTGTTTTTT.

This clone was recorded a few times. The chain links TRBV13 to TRBJ2-1; D is possibly TRBD1 or TRBD2 (6 bases each). V lost 1 base and J lost 9, with 22 bases in between. The germline V gene has CDR1 PRHDT and CDR2 FYEKMQ (reference sequence). The CDR3 runs to 17 residues. The CDR3 DNA follows: TGTGCCAGCAGCTTAGAAAGTGAGGGGGGCGGGGCGGGTGAGCAGTTCTTC. Translation: CASSLESEGGGAGEQFF. Based on the CDR3 plus reference TRBV13 and TRBJ2-1, the full variable domain is AAGVIQSPRHLIKEKRETATLKCYPIPRHDTVYWYQQGPGQDPQFLISFYEKMQSDKGSIPDRFSAQQFSDYHSELNMSSLELGDSALYFCASSLESEGGGAGEQFFGPGTRLTVL.

This sequence joins TRBV9 and TRBJ2-1; no clear D gene. The germline CDR1 and CDR2 sequences are SGDLS and YYNGEE. The CDR3 length is 15 residues. The germline V and J ends were trimmed by 3 bases and 0 bases, with 10 bases remaining between them. CDR3 nucleotide sequence: TGTGCCAGCAGCGAACAATCGAGCTCCTACAATGAGCAGTTCTTC. It is translated as CASSEQSSSYNEQFF.